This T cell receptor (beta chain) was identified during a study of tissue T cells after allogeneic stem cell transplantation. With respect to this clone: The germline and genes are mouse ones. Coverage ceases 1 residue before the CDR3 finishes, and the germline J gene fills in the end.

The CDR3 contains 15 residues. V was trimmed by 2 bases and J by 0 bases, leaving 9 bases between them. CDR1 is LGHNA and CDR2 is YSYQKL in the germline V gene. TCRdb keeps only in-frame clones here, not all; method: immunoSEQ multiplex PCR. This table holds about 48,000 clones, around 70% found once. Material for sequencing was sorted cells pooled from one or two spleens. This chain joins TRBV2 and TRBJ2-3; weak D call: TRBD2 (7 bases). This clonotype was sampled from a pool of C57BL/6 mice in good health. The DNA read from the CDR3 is TGTGCCAGCAGCCAATGGGGGGCTAGTGCAGAAACGCTGTAT. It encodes CASSQWGASAETLY. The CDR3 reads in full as CASSQWGASAETLYF.